A selection of T cell receptor beta chains follows, all from one sample in a study of blood T cells in healthy people across ages. MiXCR, run by TCRdb on the 5' RACE reads, gives a single entry per CDR3 protein. Altogether about 810,000 distinct CDR3 sequences are present, 35% to 40% being singletons, with the ten largest covering roughly 13%. Sequenced input: blood. Receptors originate from a man between 18 and 29 years old in good health. CDR3s include the opening cysteine and the closing phenylalanine or tryptophan. Fields, in order: clone size, J gene, V gene, D gene, CDR3 protein, CDR3 DNA. The D gene is left open where the match is weak. Clone size is given for some rows only: seen once, a few or many times, or a class if the clone is expanded.

clone_size: few; j_call: TRBJ2-7; v_call: TRBV12-3/TRBV12-4; d_call: -; cdr3_aa: CASSRLGVDEQYF; cdr3_nt: TGTGCCAGCAGCCGATTGGGGGTGGACGAGCAGTACTTC
clone_size: -; j_call: TRBJ2-5; v_call: TRBV12-3/TRBV12-4; d_call: -; cdr3_aa: CASSPTVRSSSYNEQYF; cdr3_nt: TGTGCCAGCAGTCCTACAGTGAGGTCCTCCTCCTACAATGAGCAGTACTTC
clone_size: -; j_call: TRBJ2-3; v_call: TRBV5-1; d_call: -; cdr3_aa: CASSFNGGFTDTQYF; cdr3_nt: TGCGCCAGCAGCTTTAACGGGGGCTTCACAGATACGCAGTATTTT
clone_size: few; j_call: TRBJ1-2; v_call: TRBV25-1; d_call: -; cdr3_aa: CASSESDGHHLYGYTF; cdr3_nt: TGTGCCAGCAGTGAATCGGACGGCCACCACCTCTATGGCTACACCTTC
clone_size: many; j_call: TRBJ2-3; v_call: TRBV14; d_call: -; cdr3_aa: CASSLERGLGADTQYF; cdr3_nt: TGTGCCAGCAGCCTCGAAAGAGGTTTAGGGGCAGATACGCAGTATTTT
clone_size: -; j_call: TRBJ2-7; v_call: TRBV4-3; d_call: TRBD1; cdr3_aa: CASSQGDRAPYEQYF; cdr3_nt: TGCGCCAGCAGCCAAGGGGACAGGGCCCCCTACGAGCAGTACTTC
clone_size: many; j_call: TRBJ2-5; v_call: TRBV4-1; d_call: TRBD2; cdr3_aa: CASSQAASGGSEETQYF; cdr3_nt: TGCGCCAGCAGCCAAGCGGCTAGCGGGGGGTCTGAAGAGACCCAGTACTTC
clone_size: -; j_call: TRBJ1-5; v_call: TRBV12-3/TRBV12-4; d_call: -; cdr3_aa: CASNPRGGSTNQPQHF; cdr3_nt: TGTGCCAGCAATCCCCGGGGGGGTTCAACCAATCAGCCCCAGCATTTT
clone_size: few; j_call: TRBJ1-1; v_call: TRBV10-3; d_call: TRBD1; cdr3_aa: CAIRGQGRTEAFF; cdr3_nt: TGTGCCATCAGGGGACAGGGGAGAACTGAAGCTTTCTTT
clone_size: -; j_call: TRBJ2-3; v_call: TRBV12-3/TRBV12-4; d_call: -; cdr3_aa: CASSLGLRADTQYF; cdr3_nt: TGTGCCAGCAGTTTAGGACTGAGAGCAGATACGCAGTATTTT
clone_size: few; j_call: TRBJ1-1; v_call: TRBV10-3; d_call: -; cdr3_aa: CAISDVWQEIVGTEAFF; cdr3_nt: TGTGCCATCAGTGACGTGTGGCAGGAGATAGTGGGCACTGAAGCTTTCTTT
clone_size: -; j_call: TRBJ1-1; v_call: TRBV10-3; d_call: -; cdr3_aa: CAISDVSSGNTEAFF; cdr3_nt: TGTGCCATCAGTGACGTCAGCTCCGGGAACACTGAAGCTTTCTTT
clone_size: few; j_call: TRBJ2-3; v_call: TRBV20-1; d_call: TRBD1; cdr3_aa: CSRTGKWDTQYF; cdr3_nt: TGCAGTCGGACAGGGAAGTGGGATACGCAGTATTTT
clone_size: few; j_call: TRBJ1-4; v_call: TRBV4-2; d_call: -; cdr3_aa: CASSQGLGPRATNEKLFF; cdr3_nt: TGTGCCAGCAGCCAAGGCCTGGGACCCCGCGCAACTAATGAAAAACTGTTTTTT